This T cell receptor beta chain was retrieved from a study of blood T cell repertoires in COVID-19. Across the study: COVID-19 samples collected from the United States, Italy and Spain covered acute and convalescent phases.

CDR3 length equals 16 residues. V dropped 3 bases and J dropped 3; count of bases not matched to a gene: 7. Germline V gene lookup returns CDR1 KGHSH and CDR2 LQKENI. TCRdb's table, derived via immunoSEQ multiplex PCR, lists solely in-frame clones and lacks some. Here the sample spans 200,000 to 300,000 clones, about four fifths being singletons. Input material: peripheral blood. The V and J genes are TRBV18 and TRBJ2-1; 8 nucleotides line up with TRBD2. The source is an elderly woman with acute or convalescent COVID-19. CDR3 coding DNA: TGTGCCAGCTCACCTCAGTTACTAGCGGACTACAATGAGCAGTTCTTC. Translated, it gives CASSPQLLADYNEQFF.